These T cell receptor beta chains were read from a single sample in a study of cytomegalovirus exposure and HLA in healthy donors. Libraries were prepared by immunoSEQ multiplex PCR; TCRdb keeps only in-frame clonotypes and omits some of them. The table includes under 150,000 clones, more than 75% detected once. The specimen was PBMCs. These receptor sequences come from a woman under 40 in good health and CMV-seronegative. Both conserved end residues are part of each CDR3. A D gene is named only where the DNA matches it firmly. Clone size is shown for a subset of rows, as once, few, many or a class of expanded clone.

clone size: -
D gene: TRBD1
J gene: TRBJ1-4
CDR3 length: 14
V gene: TRBV5-1
CDR3 DNA: TGCGCCAGCAGCCCAGGGGGCGTGGGGGAAAAACTGTTTTTT
CDR3 protein: CASSPGGVGEKLFF

clone size: -
D gene: -
J gene: TRBJ2-3
CDR3 length: 15
V gene: TRBV5-1
CDR3 DNA: TGCGCCAGCAGCTTGGGAGGGACTGCGACAGATACGCAGTATTTT
CDR3 protein: CASSLGGTATDTQYF

clone size: once
D gene: TRBD2
J gene: TRBJ2-3
CDR3 length: 20
V gene: TRBV4-2
CDR3 DNA: TGTGCCAGCAGCCGACAGGAAAAGAGGGGACTAGCGGGAGAGGGAGATACGCAGTATTTT
CDR3 protein: CASSRQEKRGLAGEGDTQYF

clone size: -
D gene: TRBD2
J gene: TRBJ2-3
CDR3 length: 19
V gene: TRBV5-6
CDR3 DNA: TGTGCCAGCAGCTTGGAGGCCGTTTTGGGTAGCGGGTCGACAGATACGCAGTATTTT
CDR3 protein: CASSLEAVLGSGSTDTQYF

clone size: -
D gene: -
J gene: TRBJ1-5
CDR3 length: 13
V gene: TRBV7-2
CDR3 DNA: TGTGCCAGCAGCTCGGGCAGGGATCAGCCCCAGCATTTT
CDR3 protein: CASSSGRDQPQHF

clone size: -
D gene: TRBD1
J gene: TRBJ1-1
CDR3 length: 15
V gene: TRBV5-4
CDR3 DNA: TGTGCCAGCAGCTTGGCAGGGGGCTGGAACACTGAAGCTTTCTTT
CDR3 protein: CASSLAGGWNTEAFF

clone size: -
D gene: -
J gene: TRBJ1-1
CDR3 length: 16
V gene: TRBV5-5
CDR3 DNA: TGTGCCAGCAGGTCCGGGGGATCTAATTTGAACACTGAAGCTTTCTTT
CDR3 protein: CASRSGGSNLNTEAFF

clone size: -
D gene: TRBD1
J gene: TRBJ2-1
CDR3 length: 16
V gene: TRBV10-3
CDR3 DNA: TGTGCCATCAGTTCACGGATGGACAGGGGGGTCGATGAGCAGTTCTTC
CDR3 protein: CAISSRMDRGVDEQFF

clone size: -
D gene: TRBD1
J gene: TRBJ2-5
CDR3 length: 17
V gene: TRBV9
CDR3 DNA: TGTGCCAGCAGTAACCCCGGGACAGCCAGCTTCCAAGAGACCCAGTACTTC
CDR3 protein: CASSNPGTASFQETQYF

clone size: -
D gene: TRBD2
J gene: TRBJ2-1
CDR3 length: 15
V gene: TRBV7-2
CDR3 DNA: TGTGCCAGCAGCTTGCAGGCTAGCGGGAGGGGTGAGCAGTTCTTC
CDR3 protein: CASSLQASGRGEQFF

clone size: -
D gene: -
J gene: TRBJ2-2
CDR3 length: 14
V gene: TRBV28
CDR3 DNA: TGTGCCAGCAGTTTAGACACAAACACCGGGGAGCTGTTTTTT
CDR3 protein: CASSLDTNTGELFF

clone size: -
D gene: TRBD1
J gene: TRBJ1-2
CDR3 length: 14
V gene: TRBV5-4
CDR3 DNA: TGTGCCAGCAGCGAAGGACAGGGGGCCTATGGCTACACCTTC
CDR3 protein: CASSEGQGAYGYTF

clone size: -
D gene: TRBD1
J gene: TRBJ2-5
CDR3 length: 14
V gene: TRBV28
CDR3 DNA: TGTGCCAGCAGTTCGGGACAGTACAAAGAGACCCAGTACTTC
CDR3 protein: CASSSGQYKETQYF

clone size: once
D gene: -
J gene: TRBJ2-4
CDR3 length: 16
V gene: TRBV5-6
CDR3 DNA: TGTGCCAGCAGCCAGACAGGAACCCCAGCCAAAAACATTCAGTACTTC
CDR3 protein: CASSQTGTPAKNIQYF

clone size: -
D gene: -
J gene: TRBJ1-1
CDR3 length: 15
V gene: TRBV5-1
CDR3 DNA: TGCGCCAGCAGCTTGGTGGGAGGAATGAGCACTGAAGCTTTCTTT
CDR3 protein: CASSLVGGMSTEAFF